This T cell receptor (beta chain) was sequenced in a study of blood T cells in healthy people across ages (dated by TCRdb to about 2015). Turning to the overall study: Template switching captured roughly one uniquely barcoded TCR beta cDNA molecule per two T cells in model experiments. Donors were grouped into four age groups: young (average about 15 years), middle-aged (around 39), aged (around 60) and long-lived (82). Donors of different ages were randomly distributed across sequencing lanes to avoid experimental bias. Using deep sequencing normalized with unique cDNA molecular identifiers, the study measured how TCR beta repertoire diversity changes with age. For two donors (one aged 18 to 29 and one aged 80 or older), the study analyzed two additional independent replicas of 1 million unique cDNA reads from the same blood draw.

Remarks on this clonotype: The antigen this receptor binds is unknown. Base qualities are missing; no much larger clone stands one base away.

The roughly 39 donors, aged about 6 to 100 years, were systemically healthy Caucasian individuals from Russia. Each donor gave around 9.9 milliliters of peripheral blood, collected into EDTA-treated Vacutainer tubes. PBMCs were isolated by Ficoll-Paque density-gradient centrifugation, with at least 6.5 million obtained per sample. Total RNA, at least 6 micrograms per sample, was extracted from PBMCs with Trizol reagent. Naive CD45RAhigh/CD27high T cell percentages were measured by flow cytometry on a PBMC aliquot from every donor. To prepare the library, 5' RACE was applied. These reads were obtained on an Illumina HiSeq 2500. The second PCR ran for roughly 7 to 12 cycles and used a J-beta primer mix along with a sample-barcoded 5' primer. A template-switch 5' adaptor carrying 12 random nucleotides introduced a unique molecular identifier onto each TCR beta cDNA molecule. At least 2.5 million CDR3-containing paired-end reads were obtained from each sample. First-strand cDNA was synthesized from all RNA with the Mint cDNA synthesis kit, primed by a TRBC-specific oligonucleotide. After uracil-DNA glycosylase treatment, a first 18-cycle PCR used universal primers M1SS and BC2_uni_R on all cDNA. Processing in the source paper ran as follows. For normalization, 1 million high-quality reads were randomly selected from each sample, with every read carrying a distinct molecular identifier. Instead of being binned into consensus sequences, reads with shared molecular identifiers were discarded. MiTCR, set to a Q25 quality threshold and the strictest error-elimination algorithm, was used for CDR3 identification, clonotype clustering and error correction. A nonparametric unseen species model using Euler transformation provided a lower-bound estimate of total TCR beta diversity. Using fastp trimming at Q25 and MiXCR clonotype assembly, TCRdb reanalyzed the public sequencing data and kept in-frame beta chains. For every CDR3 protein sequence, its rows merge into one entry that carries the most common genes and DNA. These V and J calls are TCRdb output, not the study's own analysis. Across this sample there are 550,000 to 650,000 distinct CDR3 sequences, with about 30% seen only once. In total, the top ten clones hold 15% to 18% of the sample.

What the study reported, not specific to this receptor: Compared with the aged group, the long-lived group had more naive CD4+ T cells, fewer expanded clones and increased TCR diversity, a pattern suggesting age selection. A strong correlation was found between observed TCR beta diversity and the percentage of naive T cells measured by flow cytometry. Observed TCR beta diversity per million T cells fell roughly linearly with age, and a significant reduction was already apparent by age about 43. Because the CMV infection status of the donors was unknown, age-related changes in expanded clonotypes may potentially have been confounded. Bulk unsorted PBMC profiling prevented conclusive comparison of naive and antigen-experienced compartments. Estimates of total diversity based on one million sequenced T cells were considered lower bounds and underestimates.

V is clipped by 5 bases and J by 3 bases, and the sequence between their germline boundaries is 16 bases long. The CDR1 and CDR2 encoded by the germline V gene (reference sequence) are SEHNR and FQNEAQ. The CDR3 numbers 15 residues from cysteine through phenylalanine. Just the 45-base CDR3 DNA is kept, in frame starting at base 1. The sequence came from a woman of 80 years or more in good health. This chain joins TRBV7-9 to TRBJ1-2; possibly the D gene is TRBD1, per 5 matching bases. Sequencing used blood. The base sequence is TGTGCCAGCAGCGGGGCAGGTGGGCCAGACTATGGCTACACCTTC. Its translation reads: CASSGAGGPDYGYTF.